Below, 32 T cell receptor beta chains from the same sample are listed, as sequenced in a study of blood T cell repertoires in COVID-19. TCRdb keeps only in-frame clones here, not all; method: immunoSEQ multiplex PCR. The table lists 200,000 to 300,000 clones, about 86% of them singletons. The sample taken for sequencing was peripheral blood. Source of these receptors: a man aged 25 to 40 with active or convalescent COVID-19.

In the case of this clone: Germline is not matched at one junction end, which may reflect a read error. The chain joins TRBV9 to TRBJ2-1; 12 nucleotides agree with TRBD2. Germline V CDR1 and CDR2: SGDLS, YYNGEE. The CDR3 length is 16 residues. The DNA of the CDR3 is TGCGCCAGCAGCGCTGCTAGCGGGGGGGGTTACAATGAGCAGTTCTTC. It specifies CASSAASGGGYNEQFF.

This clone has more than one count but fewer than ten. The chain couples TRBV7-9 to TRBJ2-7; D is uncertain. This CDR3 is built from 13 residues. V was trimmed by 2 bases and J by 3 bases, leaving 8 bases between them. The germline V gene encodes CDR1 SEHNR and CDR2 FQNEAQ (reference sequence). Here the CDR3 reads CASSLTRIYEQYF. In nucleotides, the CDR3 is TGTGCCAGCAGCTTAACCAGGATCTACGAGCAGTACTTC.

This clone occurred once. This chain joins TRBV30 and TRBJ2-1; 9 bases are shared with TRBD1. Per the germline V gene, CDR1 is GTSNPN and CDR2 is SVGIG (reference sequence). The CDR3 extends over 14 amino acids. V lost 5 bases, J lost 6 bases, and 8 bases stayed unmatched. CDR3 coding DNA: TGTGCCTGGGCAAAAGGGACAGGGTTCAATGAGCAGTTCTTC. It codes for CAWAKGTGFNEQFF.

This sequence joins TRBV5-4 and TRBJ2-3, with a tentative D call TRBD2 (5 bases). The V end lost 0 bases, the J end lost 3 bases, and 11 bases lay between the germline ends. The CDR3 is 15 residues long. The V gene's germline CDR1 is SGHNT and CDR2 YYREEE (reference sequence). The CDR3 spells CASSLVSVSTDTQYF. The CDR3 region has the DNA TGTGCCAGCAGCTTGGTTAGCGTTTCGACAGATACGCAGTATTTT.

CDR3 sequence reads: CASSAQRGGPTDTQYF. The CDR3 DNA is TGTGCCAGCAGTGCCCAGCGGGGGGGCCCCACAGATACGCAGTATTTT. V usage is TRBV6-1 and J usage is TRBJ2-3; 10 bases fit TRBD2. Germline V gene lookup returns CDR1 MNHNS and CDR2 SASEGT. J gave up 2 bases and V 4 bases, and 6 bases lay outside the gene matches. This CDR3 contains 16 residues.

The chain uses TRBV10-3 and TRBJ1-2; 7 bases line up with TRBD1. The V gene end was trimmed by 5 bases and the J gene end by 2 bases; junction bases not matched to a gene: 2. The CDR3 is 13 amino acids. The germline CDR1 and CDR2 sequences are ENHRY and SYGVKD. CDR3 sequence (DNA): TGTGCCATCAGTCTGGACAGGAACTATGGCTACACCTTC. Protein sequence: CAISLDRNYGYTF.

The CDR3 reads CASLETGGGVTEAFF. The CDR3 DNA reads TGTGCCAGTCTCGAAACAGGGGGTGGGGTCACTGAAGCTTTCTTT. This chain links TRBV19 with TRBJ1-1, with 8 nucleotides matching TRBD1. CDR3 size: 15 residues. The V gene's germline CDR1 is LNHDA and CDR2 SQIVND (reference sequence). The ends lost 8 bases at V and 4 bases at J; junction bases unmatched: 12.

The rearrangement uses TRBV12-3 or TRBV12-4 and TRBJ1-5; a weak D match, TRBD1 (5 bases). The CDR3 has 13 amino acids. V was cut by 5 bases and J by 6 bases, with 11 bases left in between. The CDR3 DNA reads TGTGCCAGCAGTCTGGGGGGAATTCAGCCCCAGCATTTT. This sequence encodes CASSLGGIQPQHF.

The chain combines TRBV5-6 with TRBJ1-6; weak D call: TRBD1 (5 bases). V was pared by 3 bases and J by 11 bases, with 18 bases between. The CDR3 is made up of 15 amino acids. Germline V gene lookup returns CDR1 SGHDT and CDR2 YYEEEE. For the CDR3, the DNA is TGTGCCAGCAGCTCCCCGACAGCGGGGTGGCCACCCCTCCACTTT. It codes for CASSSPTAGWPPLHF.

The rearrangement joins TRBV5-4 to TRBJ1-2; 7 bases line up with TRBD1. CDR3 length: 14 amino acids. Trimming removed 4 bases from V and 3 bases from J; junction bases left unmatched: 6. Germline CDR1 and CDR2: SGHNT and YYREEE (reference sequence). The chain's CDR3 is CASSTTGRYYGYTF. The DNA of the CDR3 is TGTGCCAGCAGCACGACAGGGAGATACTATGGCTACACCTTC. Full variable domain (outside the CDR3, taken from reference TRBV5-4 and TRBJ1-2): ETGVTQSPTHLIKTRGQQVTLRCSSQSGHNTVSWYQQALGQGPQFIFQYYREEENGRGNFPPRFSGLQFPNYSSELNVNALELDDSALYLCASSTTGRYYGYTFGSGTRLTVV.

This chain joins TRBV29-1 and TRBJ1-2; no definite D call. Trimming took 7 bases from V and 2 from J, leaving 17 bases between them. The CDR3 covers 14 residues. CDR1 is SQVTM, CDR2 ANQGSEA, per germline. CDR3: CSAAGVEGNYGYTF. CDR3 coding DNA: TGCAGCGCCGCTGGGGTGGAGGGCAACTATGGCTACACCTTC.

The V gene is TRBV30, the J gene TRBJ2-7; maybe TRBD1 (5 bases). CDR3 size: 13 residues. Trimming stripped 5 bases from V and 2 bases from J, with 13 bases between. CDR1 is GTSNPN, CDR2 SVGIG, per germline (reference sequence). CDR3 bases: TGTGCCTGGGGAGTGGACACTGCCTACGAGCAGTACTTC. It specifies CAWGVDTAYEQYF.

This chain connects TRBV9 to TRBJ2-7, with 7 positions matching TRBD1. The CDR3 has 13 amino acids. Germline loops: CDR1 SGDLS, CDR2 YYNGEE. V shed 7 bases, J shed 6 bases, and the junction held 10 bases outside the gene matches. The DNA of the CDR3 is TGTGCCAGCGCACGACAGGGAAGAGGCGAGCAGTACTTC. It is translated as CASARQGRGEQYF. The whole variable domain, filled in from reference TRBV9 and TRBJ2-7, reads DSGVTQTPKHLITATGQRVTLRCSPRSGDLSVYWYQQSLDQGLQFLIQYYNGEERAKGNILERFSAQQFPDLHSELNLSSLELGDSALYFCASARQGRGEQYFGPGTRLTVT.

The J gene is TRBJ2-1, the V gene TRBV4-3; 7 bases match TRBD2. The V and J ends lost 1 base and 3 bases, in that order; junction bases with no gene match: 6. The CDR3 loop spans 16 amino acids. Germline V gene data show CDR1 as LGHNA and CDR2 as YSLEER. The CDR3 loop is CASSQVASGFYNEQFF. The DNA for the CDR3 is TGCGCCAGCAGCCAAGTTGCTAGCGGTTTCTACAATGAGCAGTTCTTC.

V usage is TRBV3-1 (or the pseudogene TRBV3-2) and J usage is TRBJ2-3; D is perhaps TRBD1 (5 bases). Between the trimmed V and J ends, which lost 1 base and 5 bases, there was a span of 10 bases. Germline CDR1 and CDR2: LGHDT and YNNKEL (reference sequence). This CDR3 region has 14 residues. The CDR3 region has the DNA TGTGCCAGCAGCCAAGTGGGGCCCCTAGATACGCAGTATTTT. Protein product: CASSQVGPLDTQYF.

This chain connects TRBV6-6 to TRBJ2-1; 9 nucleotides match TRBD1. V was clipped by 5 bases and J by 4 bases; unmatched bases: 3. Looked up from germline, CDR1 is MNHNY and CDR2 is SVGAGI (reference sequence). CDR3 length: 14 amino acids. CDR3 loop: CASSGDRAYNEQFF. The CDR3 DNA sequence: TGTGCCAGCAGTGGGGACAGGGCTTACAATGAGCAGTTCTTC.

V gene TRBV7-2 combines with J gene TRBJ2-7; TRBD2 aligns across 9 bases. The CDR3 length is 15 residues. J was trimmed by 2 bases and V by 1 base; bases with no gene match: 3. Germline CDR1 and CDR2: SGHTA and FQGNSA. The CDR3 spells CASSLEAGGTYEQYF. CDR3 DNA sequence: TGTGCCAGCAGCTTAGAAGCGGGGGGCACCTACGAGCAGTACTTC.

The chain recombines TRBV6-5 with TRBJ1-1, with D possibly TRBD1 on 5 matching bases. Germline CDR1 and CDR2: MNHEY and SVGAGI. The CDR3 is 15 amino acids. V dropped 6 bases and J dropped 1 base, with 15 bases sitting between them. CDR3 DNA sequence: TGTGCCAGCAGGATTACGGGGGAGTCGAACACTGAAGCTTTCTTT. Its protein product is CASRITGESNTEAFF.

V and J are TRBV3-1 (or the pseudogene TRBV3-2) and TRBJ1-2, with TRBD1 matching over 7 bases. Germline assignment: CDR1 LGHDT and CDR2 YNNKEL (reference sequence). V trimming: 1 base; J trimming: 1 base; junction bases outside the gene matches: 3. This CDR3 spans 15 amino acids. The CDR3 spells CASSQGNRGNYGYTF. For the CDR3, the DNA is TGTGCCAGCAGCCAAGGTAACAGGGGTAACTATGGCTACACCTTC.

This chain uses TRBV11-2 with TRBJ1-1; the match to TRBD1 covers 8 bases. The germline CDR1 and CDR2 sequences are SGHAT and FQNNGV. CDR3 size: 13 residues. Germline trimming cut 5 bases from V and 8 bases from J; bases unmatched to any gene: 7. CDR3 in DNA: TGTGCCAGCAGCGGTAACCGGGACAGGGAAGCTTTCTTT. Translation gives CASSGNRDREAFF.

This chain connects TRBV13 to TRBJ1-3, with a weak D call TRBD1 (6 bases). The germline V and J ends were trimmed by 5 bases and 1 base, with 12 bases remaining between them. The length of the CDR3 is 15 residues. The germline V gene encodes CDR1 PRHDT and CDR2 FYEKMQ (reference sequence). The CDR3 region has the DNA TGTGCCAGCAGCCACAGGGCATGGTCTGGAAACACCATATATTTT. As protein: CASSHRAWSGNTIYF.

The rearrangement links TRBV19 to TRBJ1-3, with 10 bases lining up with TRBD1. Germline V gene sequence: CDR1 LNHDA, CDR2 SQIVND (reference sequence). J was trimmed by 0 bases and V by 9 bases; bases with no gene match: 14. This CDR3 spans 18 amino acids. The CDR3 reads CASRDEWTGGSSGNTIYF. Written as DNA, the CDR3 is TGTGCCAGCCGAGACGAGTGGACAGGGGGTAGCTCTGGAAACACCATATATTTT.

The chain is built from TRBV7-2 and TRBJ2-2; D is perhaps TRBD2 (6 bases). This CDR3 spans 15 amino acids. Germline-derived CDR1 and CDR2 are SGHTA and FQGNSA. With 5 bases removed from V and 6 bases from J, the gap between germline ends came to 16 bases. The CDR3 region has the DNA TGTGCCAGCAGCCCCTCATGGAGGGGCTCCGGGGAGCTGTTTTTT. This gives the protein CASSPSWRGSGELFF. The full variable domain, in which reference TRBV7-2 and TRBJ2-2 provide the parts outside the CDR3, is GAGVSQSPSNKVTEKGKDVELRCDPISGHTALYWYRQSLGQGLEFLIYFQGNSAPDKSGLPSDRFSAERTGGSVSTLTIQRTQQEDSAVYLCASSPSWRGSGELFFGEGSRLTVL.

The chain joins TRBV7-9 to TRBJ1-6; no definite D call. The germline gives CDR1 SEHNR, CDR2 FQNEAQ (reference sequence). This CDR3 is 12 amino acids long. V dropped 0 bases and J dropped 9 bases, with 3 bases sitting between them. The CDR3 sequence is CASSLASSPLHF. CDR3 coding DNA: TGTGCCAGCAGCTTAGCTAGTTCACCCCTCCACTTT.

This chain connects TRBV3-1 (or the pseudogene TRBV3-2) to TRBJ1-1; weak D call: TRBD1 (5 bases). Trimming shortened V by 5 bases and J by 0 bases, and 19 bases separated the two germline ends. Germline CDR1 LGHDT, CDR2 YNNKEL (reference sequence). CDR3 size: 17 residues. CDR3 DNA: TGTGCCAGCAGCACGCAGGGTAAGTCCATGATGAACACTGAAGCTTTCTTT. This codes for CASSTQGKSMMNTEAFF.

The rearrangement links TRBV5-3 to TRBJ2-5, with D perhaps TRBD1 (6 bases). TRBV5-3 is filed as an ORF, its function uncertain. The V and J ends lost 3 bases and 2 bases respectively, with 14 bases between them. The CDR3 has 15 residues. CDR3 DNA: TGTGCCAGAAGCTCGAGGACAGCGCTACAAGAGACCCAGTACTTC. This sequence encodes CARSSRTALQETQYF.

This clone was counted once. The gene calls are TRBV7-6 and TRBJ2-1; 14 bases fit TRBD2. This CDR3 is 18 amino acids long. Germline CDR1 is SGHVS and CDR2 is FNYEAQ. The V gene end was trimmed by 1 base and the J gene end by 4 bases; junction bases not matched to a gene: 6. CDR3 bases: TGTGCCAGCAGCTTAGTTTTGACTAGCGGGGGGGGTTACAATGAGCAGTTCTTC. Residues: CASSLVLTSGGGYNEQFF.

The rearrangement joins TRBV27 to TRBJ2-3; a possible D gene is TRBD1 (5 bases). Looked up from germline, CDR1 is MNHEY and CDR2 is SMNVEV (reference sequence). The CDR3 length is 12 residues. The chain's CDR3 is CASQGSTDTQYF. In DNA form, the CDR3 reads TGTGCTAGTCAGGGAAGCACAGATACGCAGTATTTT.

This sequence joins TRBV7-2 and TRBJ1-3; the D gene is possibly TRBD1 (5 bases). V was cut by 8 bases and J by 5 bases, with 16 bases left in between. From germline, CDR1 is SGHTA and CDR2 FQGNSA. The CDR3 runs to 14 residues. CDR3 in amino acids: CASSPGGDRNTIYF. The CDR3 region has the DNA TGTGCCAGCTCTCCTGGGGGGGATAGAAACACCATATATTTT. Supplemented by reference TRBV7-2 and TRBJ1-3, the full variable domain reads GAGVSQSPSNKVTEKGKDVELRCDPISGHTALYWYRQSLGQGLEFLIYFQGNSAPDKSGLPSDRFSAERTGGSVSTLTIQRTQQEDSAVYLCASSPGGDRNTIYFGEGSWLTVV.

The rearrangement links TRBV5-1 to TRBJ2-4; 11 bases are a match to TRBD2. The CDR3 runs 15 residues. The junction had 10 bases not matched to a gene; V was cut back by 0 bases and J by 14 bases. Germline V lookup: CDR1 SGHRS, CDR2 YFSETQ. CDR3 loop: CASSLDRLAGGSEYF. As DNA, the CDR3 is TGCGCCAGCAGCTTGGATCGGCTAGCGGGGGGTTCAGAGTACTTC.

CDR3 residues: CSGGDRAEGPQHF. Here the CDR3 DNA reads TGCAGCGGGGGGGACAGAGCAGAGGGGCCCCAGCATTTT. This chain connects TRBV29-1 to TRBJ1-5; TRBD1 matches at 7 bases. The CDR3 runs to 13 residues. V trimming: 7 bases; J trimming: 9 bases; junction bases outside the gene matches: 12. Germline CDR1 reads SQVTM; CDR2 reads ANQGSEA.

The rearrangement uses TRBV4-2 and TRBJ2-6; D not certain. The CDR3 runs to 14 residues. V gave up 4 bases and J gave up 1 base, with 5 bases separating them. The germline V gene encodes CDR1 LGHNA and CDR2 YNFKEQ. Here the CDR3 reads CASSLGSGANVLTF. CDR3 DNA: TGTGCCAGCAGCCTCGGTTCTGGGGCCAACGTCCTGACTTTC.